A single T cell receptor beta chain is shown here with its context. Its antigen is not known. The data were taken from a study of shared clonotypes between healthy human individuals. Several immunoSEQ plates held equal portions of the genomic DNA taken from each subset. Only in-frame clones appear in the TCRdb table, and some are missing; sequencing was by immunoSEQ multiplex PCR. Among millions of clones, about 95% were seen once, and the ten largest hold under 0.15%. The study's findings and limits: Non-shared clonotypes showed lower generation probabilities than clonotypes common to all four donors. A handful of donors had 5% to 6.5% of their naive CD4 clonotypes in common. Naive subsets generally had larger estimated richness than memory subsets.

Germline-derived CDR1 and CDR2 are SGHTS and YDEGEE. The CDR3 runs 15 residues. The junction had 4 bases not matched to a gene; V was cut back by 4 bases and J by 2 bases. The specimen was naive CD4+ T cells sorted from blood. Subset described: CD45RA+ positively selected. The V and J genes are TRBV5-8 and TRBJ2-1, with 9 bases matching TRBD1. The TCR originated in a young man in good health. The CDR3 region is CASSVDRGAYNEQFF. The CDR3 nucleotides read TGTGCCAGCAGCGTGGACAGGGGAGCCTACAATGAGCAGTTCTTC.